This TCR beta chain originates from a study of shared clonotypes between healthy human individuals. Across the whole study: Each donor had three CD4 naive, three CD4 memory, two CD8 naive and one CD8 memory plate.

CD45RO negativity and positive selection for CCR7 defined naive CD8 cells, a population that excluded terminally differentiated effector memory CD45RA+ cells. The study enrolled healthy HIV-negative adults without recent acute infections or vaccinations as donors. Note on this clone: Its antigen is not known.

Germline V gene lookup returns CDR1 SGHDT and CDR2 YYEEEE. This CDR3 region has 13 residues. V was clipped by 4 bases and J by 1 base, with 8 bases between them. Study-wide results and limits: Having only a few donors restricted how much genetic and exposure-history diversity was captured.

TCRdb keeps only in-frame clones here, not all; method: immunoSEQ multiplex PCR. The sample has 1.5 million to 2.5 million clones, roughly 94% seen once. Specimen: naive CD8+ T cells sorted from blood. This chain connects TRBV5-6 to TRBJ1-1; D might be TRBD1 (6 bases). The clonotype was recovered from a man aged 18 to 35 in good health. For the CDR3, the DNA is TGTGCCAGCAGCATACAGGGGAACACTGAAGCTTTCTTT. Protein sequence: CASSIQGNTEAFF. Filled out from reference TRBV5-6 and TRBJ1-1, the complete variable domain reads DAGVTQSPTHLIKTRGQQVTLRCSPKSGHDTVSWYQQALGQGPQFIFQYYEEEERQRGNFPDRFSGHQFPNYSSELNVNALLLGDSALYLCASSIQGNTEAFFGQGTRLTVV.